Below are 15 T cell receptor beta chains sequenced from a single sample in a study of T cell responses to AZD1222 COVID-19 vaccine. Here immunoSEQ multiplex PCR was the method, and the copy in TCRdb shows in-frame clones only, minus some. The profile shows approximately 150,000 clones, about 90% of them singletons. The material was peripheral blood, obtained 28 days after the second dose of the MenACWY control vaccine. Receptor source: an adult who received the MenACWY meningococcal vaccine as a control.

V usage is TRBV7-9 and J usage is TRBJ2-5; D is perhaps TRBD2 (6 bases). In germline, CDR1 is SEHNR, CDR2 FQNEAQ (reference sequence). CDR3 length: 13 residues. Trimming left V 4 bases short and J 4 bases short, with 10 bases between. The CDR3 here is CASSWQGGETQYF. The CDR3 DNA reads TGTGCCAGCAGCTGGCAGGGAGGAGAGACCCAGTACTTC.

The V call is TRBV28, the J call TRBJ2-7; D perhaps matches TRBD2 (6 bases). Germline V gives CDR1 MDHEN, CDR2 SYDVKM. The CDR3 spans 13 residues. Deletions cut 7 bases from V and 5 bases from J, with 15 bases between. The CDR3 sequence is CASTRRGFDEQYF. The CDR3 nucleotides are TGTGCCAGCACGCGGCGGGGTTTCGACGAGCAGTACTTC.

The chain recombines TRBV2 with TRBJ1-4, with a weak D call TRBD1 (6 bases). The V end lost 0 bases, the J end lost 4 bases, and 12 bases lay between the germline ends. Germline values: CDR1 SNHLY, CDR2 FYNNEI. This CDR3 region has 16 residues. CDR3 DNA sequence: TGTGCCAGCAGTGAAGCGCTGGGGGCTAGTAATGAAAAACTGTTTTTT. The encoded protein is CASSEALGASNEKLFF.

The gene calls are TRBV20-1 and TRBJ1-6, with D unresolved. Per germline, CDR1 DFQATT and CDR2 SNEGSKA (reference sequence). The V and J ends lost 5 bases and 13 bases respectively, with 3 bases between them. The CDR3 spans 8 residues. The CDR3 region is CSAWPLHF. The CDR3 DNA reads TGCAGTGCTTGGCCCCTCCACTTT.

The chain joins TRBV10-3 to TRBJ1-4, with a tentative D call TRBD1 (5 bases). Trimming cost V 5 bases and J 0 bases, with 19 bases left between them. Germline loops: CDR1 ENHRY, CDR2 SYGVKD. The CDR3 is made up of 18 amino acids. The CDR3 bases are TGTGCCATCAGTCGCTCCCTCATGGGGGGGGCAACTAATGAAAAACTGTTTTTT. Protein: CAISRSLMGGATNEKLFF.

This clone was recorded only once. The CDR3 nucleotides are TGTGCCAGCAGTAAAGGGGCCTGGGGGAGCTCCTACAATGAGCAGTTCTTC. It is translated as CASSKGAWGSSYNEQFF. This chain links TRBV28 with TRBJ2-1; D possibly uses TRBD1 or TRBD2 (5 bases each). Trimming removed 5 bases from V and 0 bases from J, with 17 bases in between. Germline V lookup: CDR1 MDHEN, CDR2 SYDVKM. This CDR3 spans 17 amino acids.

This clone appeared a single time. The rearrangement joins TRBV7-3 to TRBJ2-2, with 9 bases that match TRBD2. J gave up 7 bases and V 1 base, and 10 bases lay outside the gene matches. The CDR3 has 17 amino acids. Germline lookup yields CDR1 SGHTA and CDR2 FQGTGA. CDR3 bases: TGTGCCAGCAGCTTAAACGGTCTGCGGGAGGGCCGCGGGGAGCTGTTTTTT. It yields the protein CASSLNGLREGRGELFF.

This sequence joins TRBV5-4 and TRBJ1-6, with D perhaps TRBD1 (5 bases). With 4 bases removed from V and 9 bases from J, the gap between germline ends came to 23 bases. The CDR3 length is 17 residues. Per the germline V gene, CDR1 is SGHNT and CDR2 is YYREEE (reference sequence). CDR3 DNA: TGTGCCAGCAGCGGCTCGGGGGGGGGACTTCAGGGTTCACCCCTCCACTTT. Translating it yields CASSGSGGGLQGSPLHF.

This chain uses TRBV6-2 or TRBV6-3 with TRBJ1-2, with no clear D. The CDR3 has 13 residues. The V and J ends lost 6 bases and 2 bases respectively, with 10 bases between them. Germline CDR1 reads MNHEY; CDR2 reads SVGEGT. CDR3 nucleotides: TGTGCCAGCAGCGACGACGGAAACTATGGCTACACCTTC. Protein sequence: CASSDDGNYGYTF.

The V gene is TRBV10-3, the J gene TRBJ2-7, with TRBD1 matching over 8 bases. The junction had 10 bases not matched to a gene; V was cut back by 7 bases and J by 5 bases. CDR1 and CDR2 from the germline V gene are ENHRY and SYGVKD. This CDR3 is built from 14 residues. This CDR3 reads CAIKSLDRVDEQYF. CDR3 coding DNA: TGTGCCATCAAGTCACTGGACAGGGTTGACGAGCAGTACTTC.

The V call is TRBV18, the J call TRBJ1-1; 7 positions match TRBD1. The CDR3 runs to 15 residues. V shed 3 bases, J shed 1 base, and the junction held 5 bases outside the gene matches. Per germline, CDR1 KGHSH and CDR2 LQKENI. CDR3 sequence (DNA): TGTGCCAGCTCACCCCCGCGACAGGGGAACACTGAAGCTTTCTTT. Amino acid sequence: CASSPPRQGNTEAFF.

The chain employs TRBV2 and TRBJ2-1, with 9 bases identical to TRBD1. V shed 4 bases and J 4 bases; nucleotides not matched to a gene: 2. The germline gives CDR1 SNHLY, CDR2 FYNNEI. The CDR3 has 14 amino acids. The CDR3 nucleotides are TGTGCCAGCAGTGTCGGGACAGGGTACAATGAGCAGTTCTTC. Its translation: CASSVGTGYNEQFF.

This clone came up once. The chain combines TRBV7-9 with TRBJ2-7; possible D gene TRBD1, 5 bases. The CDR3 length is 12 residues. Trimming removed 5 bases at V and 3 bases at J, with 8 bases between. In germline, CDR1 is SEHNR, CDR2 FQNEAQ (reference sequence). The CDR3 sequence: CASSATDYEQYF. CDR3 sequence (DNA): TGTGCCAGCAGCGCGACAGACTACGAGCAGTACTTC.

Comment on this clone: One junction end disagrees with the germline gene, perhaps due to a read error. The rearrangement joins TRBV20-1 to TRBJ2-1, with D possibly TRBD2 on 7 matching bases. In germline, CDR1 is DFQATT, CDR2 SNEGSKA (reference sequence). The CDR3 is 11 residues long. The CDR3 DNA follows: TGCAGTGCTAGAGACAGGGGTCGGGAGGTCTTC. It translates to CSARDRGREVF.

V usage is TRBV2 and J usage is TRBJ2-2, with 8 bases lining up with TRBD1. The V segment lost 4 bases and the J segment 8 bases; nucleotides outside the gene matches: 6. There are 14 residues in the CDR3. The germline CDR1 and CDR2 sequences are SNHLY and FYNNEI. CDR3 sequence reads: CASSVGQGHGELFF. The CDR3 DNA is TGTGCCAGCAGTGTAGGACAGGGTCATGGGGAGCTGTTTTTT.